This T cell receptor beta chain is from a study of blood T cell repertoires in COVID-19 (dated by TCRdb to 2019 to 2021). Describing the broader study: The collaborator samples originated in the United States, Italy and Spain and spanned the acute and convalescent phases of COVID-19. The material from the prospective study consisted of cDNA or gDNA derived from T cells, B-cell-depleted T cells, or PBMCs. Subjects who had been exposed to COVID-19, were actively infected with it, or had recovered from it provided the deeply sampled blood TCRbeta repertoires that made up the dataset. The repertoires were released in a freely available public database meant as a resource for research on the immune response to SARS-CoV-2. Samples were obtained from the ongoing ImmuneRACE study (first 160 participants) and from 950 to 1,500 subjects provided by 6 global collaborators. A de-identified subject ID, COVID-19 status, age in years and sex were almost always included in the sample metadata. Where HLA class I and class II types were available, the types were taken from metadata supplied by the sample provider, not from assay-based typing.

The CDR3 spans 15 residues, from the cysteine through the phenylalanine. Only the CDR3 portion is preserved as DNA: 45 bases, with reading frame beginning at the first base. For CDR1 and CDR2, the germline V gene lists SGHTA and FQGNSA. The V end gives up 5 bases and the J end 5 bases, leaving 11 bases in the junction not matched to a gene. Results the study describes overall, beyond this receptor: Clinical and demographic metadata were provided uncurated, with the amount varying by source and participant.

With respect to this clone: The clone's antigen remains unknown. No base-level quality is on record; no much larger clone is a single base apart.

Whole blood was collected in K2EDTA tubes by collaborating institutions according to the institutions' own protocols. For TCRbeta analysis, collaborators shipped samples in one of three forms: frozen whole blood, isolated PBMCs, or DNA extracted from either of those sample types. The immunoSEQ Assay, a bias-controlled multiplex PCR, was used to amplify TCRbeta CDR3 regions from genomic DNA. As for the original processing: The number of nucleated cells in each sample was estimated from the amplification of reference gene primers within the assay. To quantify the absolute abundance of each unique TCRbeta CDR3 rearrangement, sequence reads were collapsed and filtered. For each sample, productive Simpson clonality was calculated as the square root of Simpson's diversity index over productive rearrangements. Entries here come from immuneACCESS through TCRdb and include only in-frame sequences with V and J called. Some clones fail to appear in such tables; in the studies checked, an unresolved V gene covers under half of the shortfall, and the cause of the remainder is unknown. That table is the source of V, J and clone size, and D and trimming were worked out from the DNA. The sample table lists about 140,000 clones, 79% of them with a count of one. Approximately 3.6% of the sample is held by the ten biggest clonotypes.

The TCR sequence derives from a man aged 60 to 75 with acute or convalescent COVID-19. Specimen: peripheral blood. In this chain, TRBV7-2 is recombined with TRBJ2-5, and 7 bases in between align with TRBD2. The nucleotides are TGTGCCAGCAGCCCCGGACTAGTGGTGTGGGAGACCCAGTACTTC. It is translated as CASSPGLVVWETQYF. Supplemented by the reference TRBV7-2 and TRBJ2-5 proteins around the CDR3, the complete variable domain is GAGVSQSPSNKVTEKGKDVELRCDPISGHTALYWYRQSLGQGLEFLIYFQGNSAPDKSGLPSDRFSAERTGGSVSTLTIQRTQQEDSAVYLCASSPGLVVWETQYFGPGTRLLVL.